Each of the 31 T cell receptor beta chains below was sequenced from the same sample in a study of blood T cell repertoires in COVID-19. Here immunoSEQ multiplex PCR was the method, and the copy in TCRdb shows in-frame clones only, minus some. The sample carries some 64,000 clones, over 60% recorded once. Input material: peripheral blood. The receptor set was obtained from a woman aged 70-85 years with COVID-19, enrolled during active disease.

The CDR3 DNA reads TGTGCCACCAGCAGAGATTTTGTCTATGAGCAGTTCTTC. This translates into CATSRDFVYEQFF. The genes are TRBV15 and TRBJ2-1; the D is unclear. Deletions cut 0 bases from V and 8 bases from J, with 8 bases between. The CDR3 is made up of 13 amino acids. The V gene's germline CDR1 is LNHNV and CDR2 YYDKDF (reference sequence).

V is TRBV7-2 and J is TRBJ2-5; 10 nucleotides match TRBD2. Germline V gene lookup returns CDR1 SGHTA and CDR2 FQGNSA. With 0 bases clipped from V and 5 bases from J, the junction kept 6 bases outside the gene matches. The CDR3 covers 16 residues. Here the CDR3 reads CASSLAQSGGAETQYF. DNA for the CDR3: TGTGCCAGCAGCTTAGCGCAGAGCGGGGGGGCGGAGACCCAGTACTTC. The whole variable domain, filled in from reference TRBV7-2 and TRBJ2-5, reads GAGVSQSPSNKVTEKGKDVELRCDPISGHTALYWYRQSLGQGLEFLIYFQGNSAPDKSGLPSDRFSAERTGGSVSTLTIQRTQQEDSAVYLCASSLAQSGGAETQYFGPGTRLLVL.

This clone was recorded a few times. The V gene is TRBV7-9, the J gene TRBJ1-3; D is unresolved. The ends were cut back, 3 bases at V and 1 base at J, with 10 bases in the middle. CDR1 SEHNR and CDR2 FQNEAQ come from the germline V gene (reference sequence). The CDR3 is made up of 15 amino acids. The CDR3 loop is CASSFSGGSGNTIYF. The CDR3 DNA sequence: TGTGCCAGCAGCTTCTCCGGCGGGTCTGGAAACACCATATATTTT.

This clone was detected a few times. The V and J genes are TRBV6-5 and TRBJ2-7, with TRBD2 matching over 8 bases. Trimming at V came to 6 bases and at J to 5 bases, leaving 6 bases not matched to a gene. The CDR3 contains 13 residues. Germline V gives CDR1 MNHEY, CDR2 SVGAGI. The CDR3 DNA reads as TGTGCCAGCAGCCGGGAGGGCGGCGACGAGCAGTACTTC. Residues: CASSREGGDEQYF.

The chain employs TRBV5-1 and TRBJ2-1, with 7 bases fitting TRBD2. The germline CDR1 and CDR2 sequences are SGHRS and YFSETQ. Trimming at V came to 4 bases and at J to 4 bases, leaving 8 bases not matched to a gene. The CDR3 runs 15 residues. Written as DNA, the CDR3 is TGCGCCAGCAGCGCGGGGGATTCTCCTTACAATGAGCAGTTCTTC. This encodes CASSAGDSPYNEQFF.

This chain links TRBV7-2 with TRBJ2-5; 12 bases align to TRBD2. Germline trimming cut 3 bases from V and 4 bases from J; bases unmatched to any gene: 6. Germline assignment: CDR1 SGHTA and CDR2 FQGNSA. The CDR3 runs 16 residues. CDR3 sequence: CASSFRPSGGGETQYF. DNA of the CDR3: TGTGCCAGCAGCTTTCGCCCTAGCGGGGGGGGAGAGACCCAGTACTTC.

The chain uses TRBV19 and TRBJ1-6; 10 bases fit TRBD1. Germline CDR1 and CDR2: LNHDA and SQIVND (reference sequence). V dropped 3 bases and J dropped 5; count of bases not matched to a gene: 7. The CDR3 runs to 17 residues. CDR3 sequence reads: CASSIGTGEANNSPLHF. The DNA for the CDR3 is TGTGCCAGTAGTATTGGGACAGGGGAGGCTAATAATTCACCCCTCCACTTT.

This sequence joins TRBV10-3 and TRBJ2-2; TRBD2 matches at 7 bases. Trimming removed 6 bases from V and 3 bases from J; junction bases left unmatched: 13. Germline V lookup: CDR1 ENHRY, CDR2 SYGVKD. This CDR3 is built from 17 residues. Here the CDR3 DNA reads TGTGCCATCAGATCGCTTGGAGGGAGGGCCGACACCGGGGAGCTGTTTTTT. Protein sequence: CAIRSLGGRADTGELFF.

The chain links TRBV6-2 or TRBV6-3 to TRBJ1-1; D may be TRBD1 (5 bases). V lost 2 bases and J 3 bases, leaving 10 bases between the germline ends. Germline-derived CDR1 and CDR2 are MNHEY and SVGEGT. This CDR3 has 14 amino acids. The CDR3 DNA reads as TGTGCCAGCAGTTACGCAGGGCTGGACACTGAAGCTTTCTTT. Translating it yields CASSYAGLDTEAFF.

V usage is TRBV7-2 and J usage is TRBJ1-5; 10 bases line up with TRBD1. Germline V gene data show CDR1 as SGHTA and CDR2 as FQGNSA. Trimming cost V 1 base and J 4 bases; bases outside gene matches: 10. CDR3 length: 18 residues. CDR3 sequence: CASSLGRATGGGNQPQHF. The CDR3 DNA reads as TGTGCCAGCAGCTTAGGCCGCGCGACAGGGGGCGGTAATCAGCCCCAGCATTTT.

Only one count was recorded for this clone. Here the CDR3 DNA reads TGCGCCAGCAGCCCCGAACGGGGGTATGGCTACACCTTC. It specifies CASSPERGYGYTF. The chain combines TRBV5-1 with TRBJ1-2; weak D call: TRBD1 (5 bases). Per germline, CDR1 SGHRS and CDR2 YFSETQ. Trimming shortened V by 4 bases and J by 5 bases, and 12 bases separated the two germline ends. The CDR3 contains 13 residues.

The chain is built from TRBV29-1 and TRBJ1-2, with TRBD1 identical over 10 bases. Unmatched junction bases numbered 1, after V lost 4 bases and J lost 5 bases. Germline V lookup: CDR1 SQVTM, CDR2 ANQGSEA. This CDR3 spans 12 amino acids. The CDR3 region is CSVGQGAYGYTF. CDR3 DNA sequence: TGCAGCGTTGGACAGGGGGCGTATGGCTACACCTTC.

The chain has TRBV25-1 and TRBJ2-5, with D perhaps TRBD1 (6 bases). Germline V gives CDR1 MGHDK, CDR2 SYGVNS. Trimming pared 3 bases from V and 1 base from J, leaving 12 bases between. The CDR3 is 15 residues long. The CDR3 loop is CASSDPDRFQETQYF. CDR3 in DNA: TGTGCCAGCAGTGATCCGGACAGATTCCAAGAGACCCAGTACTTC.

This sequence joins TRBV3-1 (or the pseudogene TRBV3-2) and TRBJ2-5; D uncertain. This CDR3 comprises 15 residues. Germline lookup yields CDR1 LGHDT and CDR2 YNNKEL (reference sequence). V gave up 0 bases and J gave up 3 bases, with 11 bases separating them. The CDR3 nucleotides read TGTGCCAGCAGCCAAGATCGGGTTTCCGAAGAGACCCAGTACTTC. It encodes CASSQDRVSEETQYF.

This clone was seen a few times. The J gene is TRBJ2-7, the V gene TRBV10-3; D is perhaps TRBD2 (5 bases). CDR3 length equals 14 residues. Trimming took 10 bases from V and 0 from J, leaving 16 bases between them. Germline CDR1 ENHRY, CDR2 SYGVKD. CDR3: CATQPGVDSYEQYF. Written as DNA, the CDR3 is TGTGCCACCCAACCCGGGGTAGACTCCTACGAGCAGTACTTC.

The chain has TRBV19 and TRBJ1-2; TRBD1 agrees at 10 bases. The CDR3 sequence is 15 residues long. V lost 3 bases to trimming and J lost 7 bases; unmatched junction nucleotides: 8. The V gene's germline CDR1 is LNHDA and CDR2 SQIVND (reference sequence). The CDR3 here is CASSIWTGGGFGYTF. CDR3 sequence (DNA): TGTGCCAGTAGTATTTGGACAGGGGGGGGATTTGGCTACACCTTC.

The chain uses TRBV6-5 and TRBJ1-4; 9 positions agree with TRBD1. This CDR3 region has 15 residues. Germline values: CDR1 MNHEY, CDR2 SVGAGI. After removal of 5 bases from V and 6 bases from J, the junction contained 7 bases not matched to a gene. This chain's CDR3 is CASSPLRTGDEKLFF. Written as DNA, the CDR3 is TGTGCCAGCAGTCCTCTCAGGACAGGGGATGAAAAACTGTTTTTT.

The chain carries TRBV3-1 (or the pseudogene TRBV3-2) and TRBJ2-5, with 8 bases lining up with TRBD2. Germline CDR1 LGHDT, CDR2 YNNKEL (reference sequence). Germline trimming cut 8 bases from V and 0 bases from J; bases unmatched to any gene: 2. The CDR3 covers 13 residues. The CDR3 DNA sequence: TGTGCCAGCCAGCGGGAGTACCAAGAGACCCAGTACTTC. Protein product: CASQREYQETQYF.

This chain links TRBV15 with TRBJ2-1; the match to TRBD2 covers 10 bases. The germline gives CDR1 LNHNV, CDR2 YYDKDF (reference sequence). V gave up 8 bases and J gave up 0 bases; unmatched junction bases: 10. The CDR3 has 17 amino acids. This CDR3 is CATAGTSGTLSYNEQFF. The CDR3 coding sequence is TGTGCCACCGCCGGAACTAGCGGGACACTCTCCTACAATGAGCAGTTCTTC.

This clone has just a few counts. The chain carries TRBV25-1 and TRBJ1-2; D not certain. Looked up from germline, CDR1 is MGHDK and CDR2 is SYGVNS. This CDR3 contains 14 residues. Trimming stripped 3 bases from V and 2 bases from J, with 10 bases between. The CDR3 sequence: CASSDGGRNYGYTF. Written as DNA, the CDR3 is TGTGCCAGCAGTGACGGCGGGAGAAACTATGGCTACACCTTC.

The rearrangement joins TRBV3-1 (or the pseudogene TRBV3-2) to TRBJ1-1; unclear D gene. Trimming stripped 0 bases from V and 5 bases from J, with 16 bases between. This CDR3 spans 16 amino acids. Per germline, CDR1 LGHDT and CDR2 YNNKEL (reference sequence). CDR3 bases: TGTGCCAGCAGCCAAGATCGGCGGGCGGAAGGTACTGAAGCTTTCTTT. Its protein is CASSQDRRAEGTEAFF.

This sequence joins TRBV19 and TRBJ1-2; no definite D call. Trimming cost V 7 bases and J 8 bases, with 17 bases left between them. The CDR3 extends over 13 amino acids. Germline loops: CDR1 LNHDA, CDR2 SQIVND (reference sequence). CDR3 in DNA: TGTGCCAGTAAGTGGTTGGGAGGAGGAGGCTACACCTTC. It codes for CASKWLGGGGYTF.

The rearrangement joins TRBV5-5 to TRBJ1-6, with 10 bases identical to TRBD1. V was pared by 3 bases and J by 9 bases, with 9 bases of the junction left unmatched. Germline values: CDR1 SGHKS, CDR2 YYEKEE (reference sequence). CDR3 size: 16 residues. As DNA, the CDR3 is TGTGCCAGCAGCTCCCTTGGGGGACAGGGGAGTTCACCCCTCCACTTT. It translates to CASSSLGGQGSSPLHF.

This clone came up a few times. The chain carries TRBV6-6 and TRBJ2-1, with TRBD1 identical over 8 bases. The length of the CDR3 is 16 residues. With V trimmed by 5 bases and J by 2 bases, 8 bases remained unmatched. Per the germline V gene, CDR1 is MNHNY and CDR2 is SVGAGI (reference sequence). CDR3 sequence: CASSPTGTGTYNEQFF. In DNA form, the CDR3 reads TGTGCCAGCAGTCCTACCGGGACAGGCACCTACAATGAGCAGTTCTTC.

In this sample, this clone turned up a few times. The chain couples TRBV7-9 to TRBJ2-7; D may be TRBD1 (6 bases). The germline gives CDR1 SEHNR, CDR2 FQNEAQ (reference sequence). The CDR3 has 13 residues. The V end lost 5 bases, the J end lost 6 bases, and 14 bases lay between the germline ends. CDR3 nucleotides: TGTGCCAGCAGCGAGACAGGCAGGGGCGAGCAGTACTTC. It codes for CASSETGRGEQYF.

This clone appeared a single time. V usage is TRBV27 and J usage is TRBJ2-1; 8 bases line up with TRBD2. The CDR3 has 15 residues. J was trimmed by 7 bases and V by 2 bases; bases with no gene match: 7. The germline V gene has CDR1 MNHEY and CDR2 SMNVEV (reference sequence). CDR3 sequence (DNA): TGTGCCAGCAGTTTAGGGAATAGCGGGAAAAATGAGCAGTTCTTC. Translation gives CASSLGNSGKNEQFF.

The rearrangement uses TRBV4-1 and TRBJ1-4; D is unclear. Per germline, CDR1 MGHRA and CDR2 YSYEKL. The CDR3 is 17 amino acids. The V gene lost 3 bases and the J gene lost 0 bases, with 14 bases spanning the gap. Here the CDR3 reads CASSHRPRGTTNEKLFF. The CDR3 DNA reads TGCGCCAGCAGCCATAGACCACGGGGTACAACTAATGAAAAACTGTTTTTT.

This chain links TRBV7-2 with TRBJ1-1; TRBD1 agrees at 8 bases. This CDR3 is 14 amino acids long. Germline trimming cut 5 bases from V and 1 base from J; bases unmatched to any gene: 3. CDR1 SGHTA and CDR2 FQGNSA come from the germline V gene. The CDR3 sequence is CASSPGQGNTEAFF. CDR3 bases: TGTGCCAGCAGCCCCGGACAGGGGAACACTGAAGCTTTCTTT.

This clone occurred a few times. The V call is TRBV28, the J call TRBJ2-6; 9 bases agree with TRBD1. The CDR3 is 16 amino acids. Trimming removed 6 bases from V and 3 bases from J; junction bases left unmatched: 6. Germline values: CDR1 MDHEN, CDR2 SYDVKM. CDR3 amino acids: CASRAGTGFGANVLTF. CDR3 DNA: TGTGCCAGCAGGGCCGGGACAGGGTTTGGGGCCAACGTCCTGACTTTC.

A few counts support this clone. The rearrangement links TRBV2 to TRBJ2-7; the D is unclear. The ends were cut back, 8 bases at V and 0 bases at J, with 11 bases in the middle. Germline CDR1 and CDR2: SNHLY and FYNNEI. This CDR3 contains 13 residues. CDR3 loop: CASGQASSYEQYF. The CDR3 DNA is TGTGCCAGCGGGCAGGCGAGCTCCTACGAGCAGTACTTC.

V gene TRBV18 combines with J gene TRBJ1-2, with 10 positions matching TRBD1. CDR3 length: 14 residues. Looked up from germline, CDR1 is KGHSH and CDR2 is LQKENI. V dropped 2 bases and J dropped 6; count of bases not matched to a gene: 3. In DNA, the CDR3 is TGTGCCAGCTCACCAGGAGACAGGGGGCATGGCTACACCTTC. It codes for CASSPGDRGHGYTF.